The 30 T cell receptor beta chains below come from one sample, sequenced in a study of CD8 T cells in ankylosing spondylitis. Via MiXCR, TCRdb re-called the 5' RACE reads, giving one row per CDR3 protein. Here the sample spans approximately 350,000 distinct CDR3 sequences, approximately 22% being singletons. Input material: blood, either unsorted or a sorted T cell fraction (not recorded which). Source of these receptors: a male donor with ankylosing spondylitis or in good health (not recorded which).

In this sample, this clonotype turned up a few times. CDR3 sequence reads: CASSLRGDRGLETQYF. The DNA for the CDR3 is TGTGCCAGCAGCTTAAGAGGGGACAGGGGGCTAGAGACCCAGTACTTC. V usage is TRBV5-5 and J usage is TRBJ2-5, with 12 bases lining up with TRBD1. The V and J ends lost 2 bases and 4 bases, in that order; junction bases with no gene match: 6. The CDR3 is made up of 16 amino acids. The germline V gene encodes CDR1 SGHKS and CDR2 YYEKEE (reference sequence).

V is TRBV7-6 and J is TRBJ2-1, with 7 bases matching TRBD2. V shed 5 bases, J shed 5 bases, and the junction held 3 bases outside the gene matches. Germline lookup yields CDR1 SGHVS and CDR2 FNYEAQ. CDR3 length: 13 amino acids. CDR3 nucleotide sequence: TGTGCCAGCAGCCCGGGACTACACAATGAGCAGTTCTTC. Translation: CASSPGLHNEQFF.

This clonotype occurred a few times. J is TRBJ2-5 and V is TRBV12-3 or TRBV12-4; D remains ambiguous. Trimming removed 3 bases from V and 5 bases from J, with 13 bases in between. The CDR3 sequence is 14 residues long. The CDR3, as DNA: TGTGCCAGCAGTTTTCGATCTGAGGCGGAGACCCAGTACTTC. It is translated as CASSFRSEAETQYF.

The chain carries TRBV28 and TRBJ2-2; TRBD2 might be the D (5 bases). Trimming removed 6 bases from V and 1 base from J, with 12 bases in between. CDR3 length: 15 residues. The germline CDR1 and CDR2 sequences are MDHEN and SYDVKM. The CDR3 nucleotides are TGTGCCAGCAGAGCGGTCGAGAAGAACACCGGGGAGCTGTTTTTT. Protein sequence: CASRAVEKNTGELFF.

This clonotype showed up just a few times. CDR3 nucleotides: TGCGCCAGCAGCCAAGCGTCGGATACGCAGTATTTT. Translating gives CASSQASDTQYF. The V gene is TRBV4-1, the J gene TRBJ2-3; D is undetermined. V was clipped by 1 base and J by 6 bases, with 5 bases between them. The germline V gene encodes CDR1 MGHRA and CDR2 YSYEKL. This CDR3 region has 12 residues.

This clonotype came up a few times. This chain links TRBV5-6 with TRBJ1-6; no clear D. Per the germline V gene, CDR1 is SGHDT and CDR2 is YYEEEE. The CDR3 totals 10 residues. V was pared by 3 bases and J by 13 bases, with 5 bases between. This chain's CDR3 is CASSWWPLHF. The CDR3 DNA reads as TGTGCCAGCAGCTGGTGGCCCCTCCACTTT.

This chain links TRBV27 with TRBJ2-1, with D perhaps TRBD1 or TRBD2 (5 bases each). The germline V gene encodes CDR1 MNHEY and CDR2 SMNVEV (reference sequence). The ends were cut back, 6 bases at V and 7 bases at J, with 13 bases in the middle. This CDR3 has 13 residues. The CDR3 DNA follows: TGTGCCAGCAGCCTGGCCGGGGCGAATGAGCAGTTCTTC. It specifies CASSLAGANEQFF.

This clonotype was observed a handful of times. V is TRBV29-1 and J is TRBJ2-7, with a tentative D call TRBD1 (5 bases). Germline V gives CDR1 SQVTM, CDR2 ANQGSEA. This CDR3 spans 14 amino acids. V was shortened by 6 bases and J by 2 bases, with 17 bases between the two germline ends. CDR3 sequence: CSVLETEYPYEQYF. CDR3 sequence (DNA): TGCAGCGTCCTTGAGACAGAATACCCCTACGAGCAGTACTTC.

The chain has TRBV3-1 and TRBJ2-7; a weak D match, TRBD2 (7 bases). The CDR3 sequence is 15 residues long. CDR1 is LGHDT, CDR2 YNNKEL, per germline (reference sequence). The V and J ends lost 1 base and 1 base respectively, with 11 bases between them. In DNA form, the CDR3 reads TGTGCCAGCAGCCAAGGCGGGGGCCTTTCCTACGAGCAGTACTTC. Translating gives CASSQGGGLSYEQYF.

This clonotype came up many times. The V and J genes are TRBV29-1 and TRBJ2-1; D call uncertain. CDR3 size: 11 residues. Germline V gene sequence: CDR1 SQVTM, CDR2 ANQGSEA. The V gene lost 7 bases and the J gene lost 4 bases, with 8 bases spanning the gap. The CDR3 coding sequence is TGCAGCGCGGAAGATTACAATGAGCAGTTCTTC. It codes for CSAEDYNEQFF.

This chain links TRBV9 with TRBJ2-5; 7 bases map to TRBD1. This CDR3 contains 15 residues. Trimming at V came to 0 bases and at J to 3 bases, leaving 5 bases not matched to a gene. Per the germline V gene, CDR1 is SGDLS and CDR2 is YYNGEE. The CDR3 coding sequence is TGTGCCAGCAGCGTAGTTGTAGGGGGCGAAGAGACCCAGTACTTC. Amino acids: CASSVVVGGEETQYF.

The chain employs TRBV4-2 and TRBJ1-2, with no clear D. The germline V gene has CDR1 LGHNA and CDR2 YNFKEQ. Trimming left V 0 bases short and J 5 bases short, with 13 bases between. The CDR3 is made up of 15 amino acids. This chain's CDR3 is CASSQDIEVAYGYTF. Here the CDR3 DNA reads TGTGCCAGCAGCCAAGATATTGAGGTGGCGTATGGCTACACCTTC.

The chain's CDR3 is CASSQGTGLLEQYF. The CDR3 nucleotides read TGTGCCAGCAGCCAAGGGACGGGCCTTTTGGAGCAGTACTTC. The chain is built from TRBV14 and TRBJ2-7, with no clear D. Germline loops: CDR1 SGHDN, CDR2 FVKESK. V lost 1 base and J lost 7, with 14 bases in between. This CDR3 comprises 14 residues.

This clonotype appeared a few times. The chain uses TRBV7-8 and TRBJ1-5; tentative D call: TRBD1 (5 bases). This CDR3 is built from 16 residues. In germline, CDR1 is SGHVS, CDR2 FQNEAQ. The ends were cut back, 1 base at V and 0 bases at J, with 10 bases in the middle. In nucleotides, the CDR3 is TGTGCCAGCAGCTTAGGAGGGACGATTAGCAATCAGCCCCAGCATTTT. This codes for CASSLGGTISNQPQHF.

The V gene is TRBV12-3 or TRBV12-4, the J gene TRBJ2-7, with 10 bases fitting TRBD2. V gave up 3 bases and J gave up 0 bases; unmatched junction bases: 2. CDR3 length equals 15 residues. CDR3 region: CASSFIAGGSYEQYF. The DNA for the CDR3 is TGTGCCAGCAGTTTCATAGCGGGGGGCTCCTACGAGCAGTACTTC.

This chain connects TRBV10-3 to TRBJ2-5; TRBD1 aligns across 12 bases. The junction had 4 bases not matched to a gene; V was cut back by 6 bases and J by 2 bases. CDR3 length: 15 residues. CDR1 and CDR2 from the germline V gene are ENHRY and SYGVKD. The CDR3 is CAIRSGQGAQETQYF. The CDR3 coding sequence is TGTGCCATCAGATCGGGACAGGGGGCTCAAGAGACCCAGTACTTC.

A word on this clonotype: Possible read error: a much larger clone is one base away. V gene TRBV12-3 or TRBV12-4 combines with J gene TRBJ2-2; D not certain. This CDR3 region has 11 residues. The V end lost 0 bases, the J end lost 9 bases, and 2 bases lay between the germline ends. The CDR3 coding sequence is TGTGCCAGCAGTTTAGCCCGGGAGCTGTTTTTT. Translation gives CASSLARELFF.

This chain connects TRBV7-9 to TRBJ2-7; TRBD2 matches at 11 bases. CDR3 length: 15 amino acids. Germline values: CDR1 SEHNR, CDR2 FQNEAQ (reference sequence). V shed 4 bases and J 3 bases; nucleotides not matched to a gene: 5. CDR3 loop: CASSSSGTSGYEQYF. In DNA, the CDR3 is TGTGCCAGCAGCTCCTCCGGGACTAGCGGCTACGAGCAGTACTTC.

The V call is TRBV12-3 or TRBV12-4, the J call TRBJ2-7; no clear D. V was cut by 3 bases and J by 5 bases, with 5 bases left in between. This CDR3 has 11 amino acids. Written as DNA, the CDR3 is TGTGCCAGCAGTTTGACCGACGAGCAGTACTTC. Amino acids: CASSLTDEQYF.

The chain is built from TRBV16 and TRBJ2-1, with 7 bases fitting TRBD1. With V trimmed by 1 base and J by 3 bases, 9 bases remained unmatched. There are 17 residues in the CDR3. Per germline, CDR1 KGHSY and CDR2 FQNENV. The CDR3 DNA sequence: TGTGCCAGCAGCCAATTCCGAAGGGGGCAGGTCTACAATGAGCAGTTCTTC. Translated, it gives CASSQFRRGQVYNEQFF.

V gene TRBV29-1 combines with J gene TRBJ2-1, with 8 nucleotides matching TRBD1. The CDR3 runs to 12 residues. With V trimmed by 7 bases and J by 7 bases, 6 bases remained unmatched. Germline CDR1 is SQVTM and CDR2 is ANQGSEA. The CDR3 DNA sequence: TGCAGCGCCAGGGGGCACCCAAATGAGCAGTTCTTC. This translates into CSARGHPNEQFF.

As regards this clonotype: The germline gene is not matched at one end of the junction; a read error may be the cause. The chain joins TRBV29-1 to TRBJ1-1; D unresolved. Per the germline V gene, CDR1 is SQVTM and CDR2 is ANQGSEA. The CDR3 length is 11 residues. The CDR3 DNA reads as TGCAGCGTGATAATCTCCACTGAAGCTATCTTT. Translating it yields CSVIISTEAIF.

This chain connects TRBV12-3 or TRBV12-4 to TRBJ2-1; tentatively, D is TRBD1 or TRBD2 (5 bases each). Trimming stripped 9 bases from V and 5 bases from J, with 17 bases between. CDR3 length: 14 amino acids. CDR3 protein: CASVYGTLNNEQFF. DNA of the CDR3: TGTGCCAGTGTCTATGGGACGCTGAACAATGAGCAGTTCTTC.

This clonotype was seen only a few times. The chain couples TRBV29-1 to TRBJ2-1; D perhaps matches TRBD1 (6 bases). Germline assignment: CDR1 SQVTM and CDR2 ANQGSEA. CDR3 length: 14 amino acids. V was trimmed by 3 bases and J by 4 bases, leaving 13 bases between them. CDR3: CSVDRQGQYNEQFF. DNA of the CDR3: TGCAGCGTTGACCGGCAGGGGCAATACAATGAGCAGTTCTTC.

Here the CDR3 reads CASSVLDRGYEQYF. CDR3 in DNA: TGTGCCAGCAGCGTACTGGACAGGGGCTACGAGCAGTACTTC. The rearrangement joins TRBV9 to TRBJ2-7; 9 nucleotides align to TRBD1. The CDR3 has 14 amino acids. Germline assignment: CDR1 SGDLS and CDR2 YYNGEE. Trimming cost V 1 base and J 3 bases; bases outside gene matches: 2. Complete variable domain (other parts from reference TRBV9 and TRBJ2-7): DSGVTQTPKHLITATGQRVTLRCSPRSGDLSVYWYQQSLDQGLQFLIQYYNGEERAKGNILERFSAQQFPDLHSELNLSSLELGDSALYFCASSVLDRGYEQYFGPGTRLTVT.

The V gene is TRBV7-3, the J gene TRBJ2-7; D is perhaps TRBD1 or TRBD2 (6 bases each). The V and J ends lost 5 bases and 4 bases respectively, with 21 bases between them. This CDR3 spans 16 amino acids. Germline V gene lookup returns CDR1 SGHTA and CDR2 FQGTGA. The CDR3 DNA reads as TGTGCCAGCAGCCGAATCTTGAGGGGGGCAAGATACGAGCAGTACTTC. Its translation is CASSRILRGARYEQYF.

The gene calls are TRBV19 and TRBJ2-1; a weak D match, TRBD2 (6 bases). The CDR3 is 15 residues long. Germline V gene sequence: CDR1 LNHDA, CDR2 SQIVND (reference sequence). V shed 4 bases and J shed 7 bases, with 17 bases lying between them. DNA for the CDR3: TGTGCCAGTAGTAGGAGGGAAGTAGTAGGGAATGAGCAGTTCTTC. Protein sequence: CASSRREVVGNEQFF.

The chain has TRBV7-9 and TRBJ2-7; maybe TRBD1 (6 bases). V dropped 4 bases and J dropped 0 bases, with 13 bases sitting between them. The CDR3 consists of 15 residues. From germline, CDR1 is SEHNR and CDR2 FQNEAQ (reference sequence). This CDR3 is CASSSRDISSYEQYF. The CDR3 bases are TGTGCCAGCAGCTCTCGGGACATTAGCTCCTACGAGCAGTACTTC.

J is TRBJ2-3 and V is TRBV27, with D perhaps TRBD1 (6 bases). Looked up from germline, CDR1 is MNHEY and CDR2 is SMNVEV (reference sequence). Deletions cut 4 bases from V and 2 bases from J, with 13 bases between. CDR3 length: 15 residues. CDR3 protein: CASSSAAGDTDTQYF. The CDR3 DNA reads as TGTGCCAGCAGTTCCGCGGCAGGGGACACAGATACGCAGTATTTT.

This clonotype has a handful of counts. This chain connects TRBV4-2 to TRBJ2-1; 9 bases agree with TRBD2. The CDR3 totals 15 residues. V was clipped by 1 base and J by 3 bases; unmatched bases: 1. Germline V CDR1 and CDR2: LGHNA, YNFKEQ. For the CDR3, the DNA is TGTGCCAGCAGCCAAGGACTAGCGGACTACAATGAGCAGTTCTTC. This encodes CASSQGLADYNEQFF.